This section outlines one T cell receptor beta chain sequence together with its context. It lacks a known antigen. No much larger clonotype is one base removed from it; base qualities were not supplied. Collaborating institutions collected whole blood in K2EDTA tubes following their own protocols. For TCRbeta analysis, collaborators shipped samples in one of three forms: frozen whole blood, isolated PBMCs, or DNA extracted from either of those sample types. V is trimmed back by 5 bases and J by 0 bases, and the junction contains 10 bases that no gene match accounts for. Based on the germline V gene (reference sequence), the CDR1 and CDR2 sequences are SGHNT and YYREEE. The CDR3, cysteine through phenylalanine, is 17 amino acids long. The CDR3 DNA has 51 bases and is translated from base 1. This entry is derived from a study of blood T cell repertoires in COVID-19 (dated by TCRdb to the early 2020s). At the level of the whole study: The collaborator samples originated in the United States, Italy and Spain and spanned the acute and convalescent phases of COVID-19. Nearly every sample came with metadata listing a de-identified subject ID, COVID-19 status, age in years and sex. Samples came from the ongoing ImmuneRACE study (first 160 participants) plus 1,254 subjects from 6 global collaborators. The repertoires were made available in a free public database intended to serve as a resource for research on the immune response to SARS-CoV-2. The material from the prospective study consisted of cDNA or gDNA derived from T cells, B-cell-depleted T cells, or PBMCs. Deeply sampled blood TCRbeta repertoires from subjects exposed to, actively infected with, or recovered from COVID-19 were included in the dataset. Where available, HLA class I and class II types were obtained from metadata supplied by the sample provider rather than from assay-based typing. Study-wide conclusions, independent of this receptor: Clinical and demographic metadata were provided uncurated, with the amount varying by source and participant.

TCRbeta CDR3 regions were amplified from genomic DNA by means of the immunoSEQ Assay, a bias-controlled multiplex PCR. On the authors' methods: Within the assay, amplification of reference gene primers was used to estimate how many nucleated cells each sample contained. Sequence reads were collapsed and filtered to measure the absolute abundance of every unique TCRbeta CDR3 rearrangement. For each sample, productive Simpson clonality was calculated as the square root of Simpson's diversity index across productive rearrangements. TCRdb retrieved this table from immuneACCESS and kept in-frame rearrangements only. Not all clones are present; in checked studies, unresolved V genes account for under half, and no reason is known for the remainder. V and J calls and clone size are those listed in that table; D and trimming were worked out from the DNA. Present in this sample are about 70,000 clones, approximately 80% of which were seen just once. 20% to 25% of the sample is taken by the ten largest.

The chain employs TRBV5-4 and TRBJ1-3; 8 bases in between match TRBD1. Sequencing was performed on peripheral blood. The receptor was isolated from a woman in her 70s with acute or convalescent COVID-19. The CDR3 sequence is CASSLPGGPISGNTIYF. Here is the DNA: TGTGCCAGCAGTTTGCCAGGGGGCCCCATCTCTGGAAACACCATATATTTT.